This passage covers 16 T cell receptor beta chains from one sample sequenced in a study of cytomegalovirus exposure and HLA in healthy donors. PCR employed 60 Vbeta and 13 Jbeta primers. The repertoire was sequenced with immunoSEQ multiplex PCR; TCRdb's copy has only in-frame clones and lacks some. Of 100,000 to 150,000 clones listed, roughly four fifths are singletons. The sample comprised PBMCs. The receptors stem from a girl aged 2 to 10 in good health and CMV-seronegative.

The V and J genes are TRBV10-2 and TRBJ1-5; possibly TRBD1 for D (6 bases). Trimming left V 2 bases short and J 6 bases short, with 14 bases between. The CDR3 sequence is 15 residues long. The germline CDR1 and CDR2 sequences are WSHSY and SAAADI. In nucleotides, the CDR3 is TGCGCCAGCAGTGAGCCCCGGGGGGCAACTCAGCCCCAGCATTTT. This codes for CASSEPRGATQPQHF.

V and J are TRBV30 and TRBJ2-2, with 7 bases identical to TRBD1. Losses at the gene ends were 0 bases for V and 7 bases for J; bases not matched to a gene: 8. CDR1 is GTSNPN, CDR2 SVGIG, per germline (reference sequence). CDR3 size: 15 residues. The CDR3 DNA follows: TGTGCCTGGAGTGTTAAGGGGGCCGGGGTCGGGGAGCTGTTTTTT. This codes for CAWSVKGAGVGELFF.

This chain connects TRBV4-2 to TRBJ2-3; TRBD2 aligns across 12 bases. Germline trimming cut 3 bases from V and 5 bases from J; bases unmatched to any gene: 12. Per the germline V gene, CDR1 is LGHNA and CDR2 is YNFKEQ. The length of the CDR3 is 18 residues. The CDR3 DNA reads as TGTGCCAGCAGCCATCCTCCTGCCCTAGCGGGGGGGCAAGATACGCAGTATTTT. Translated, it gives CASSHPPALAGGQDTQYF.

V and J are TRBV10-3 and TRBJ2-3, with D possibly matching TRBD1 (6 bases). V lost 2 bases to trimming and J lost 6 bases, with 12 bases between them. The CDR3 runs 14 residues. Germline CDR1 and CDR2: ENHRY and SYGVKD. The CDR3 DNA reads TGTGCCATCAGTGAGGGCAGGGGAAGCGATACGCAGTATTTT. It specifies CAISEGRGSDTQYF.

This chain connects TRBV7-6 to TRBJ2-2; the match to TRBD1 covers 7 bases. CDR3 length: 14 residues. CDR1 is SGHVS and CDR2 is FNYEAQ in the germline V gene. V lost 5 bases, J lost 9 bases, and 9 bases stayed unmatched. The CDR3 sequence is CASSPREGARELFF. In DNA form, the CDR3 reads TGTGCCAGCAGCCCCCGTGAGGGGGCCAGGGAGCTGTTTTTT.

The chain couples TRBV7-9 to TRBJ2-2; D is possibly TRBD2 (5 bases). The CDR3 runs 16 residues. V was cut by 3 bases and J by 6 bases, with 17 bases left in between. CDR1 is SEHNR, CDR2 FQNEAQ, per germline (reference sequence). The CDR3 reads CASSFPGGQWAGELFF. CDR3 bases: TGTGCCAGCAGCTTTCCCGGCGGGCAGTGGGCCGGGGAGCTGTTTTTT.

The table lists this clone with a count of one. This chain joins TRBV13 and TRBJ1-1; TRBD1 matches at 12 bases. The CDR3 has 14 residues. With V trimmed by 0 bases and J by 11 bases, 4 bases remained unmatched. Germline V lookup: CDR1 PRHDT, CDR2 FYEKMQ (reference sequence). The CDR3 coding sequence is TGTGCCAGCAGCTTAGGGGGGACAGGGGGCGTCGCTTTCTTT. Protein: CASSLGGTGGVAFF. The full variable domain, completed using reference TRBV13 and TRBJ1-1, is AAGVIQSPRHLIKEKRETATLKCYPIPRHDTVYWYQQGPGQDPQFLISFYEKMQSDKGSIPDRFSAQQFSDYHSELNMSSLELGDSALYFCASSLGGTGGVAFFGQGTRLTVV.

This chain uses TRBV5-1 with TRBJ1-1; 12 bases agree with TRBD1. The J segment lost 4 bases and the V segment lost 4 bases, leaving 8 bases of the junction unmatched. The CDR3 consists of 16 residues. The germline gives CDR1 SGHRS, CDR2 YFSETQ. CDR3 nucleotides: TGCGCCAGCAGCATTCCGGGACAGGGGGCAAGCACTGAAGCTTTCTTT. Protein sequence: CASSIPGQGASTEAFF.

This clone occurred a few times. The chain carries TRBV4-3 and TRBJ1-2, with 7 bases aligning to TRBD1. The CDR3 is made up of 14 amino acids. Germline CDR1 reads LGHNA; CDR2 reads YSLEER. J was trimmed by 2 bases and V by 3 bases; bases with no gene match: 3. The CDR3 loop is CASSHRGQNYGYTF. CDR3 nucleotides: TGCGCCAGCAGCCACCGGGGACAGAACTATGGCTACACCTTC.

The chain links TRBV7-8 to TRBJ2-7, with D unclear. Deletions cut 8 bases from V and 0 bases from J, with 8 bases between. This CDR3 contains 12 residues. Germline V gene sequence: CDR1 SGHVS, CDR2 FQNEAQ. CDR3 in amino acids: CASYRVSYEQYF. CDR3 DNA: TGTGCCAGCTACCGGGTCTCCTACGAGCAGTACTTC.

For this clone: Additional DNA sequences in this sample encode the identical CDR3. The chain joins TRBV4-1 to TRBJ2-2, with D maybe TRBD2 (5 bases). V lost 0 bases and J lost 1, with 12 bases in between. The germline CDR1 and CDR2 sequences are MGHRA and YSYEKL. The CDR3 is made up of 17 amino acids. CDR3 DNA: TGCGCCAGCAGCCAAGAAGTTCTACTAGGGAACACCGGGGAGCTGTTTTTT. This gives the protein CASSQEVLLGNTGELFF.

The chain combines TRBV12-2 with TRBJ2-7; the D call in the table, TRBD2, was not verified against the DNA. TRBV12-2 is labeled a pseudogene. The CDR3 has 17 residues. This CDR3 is CASRSPGGGDPTYEQYF. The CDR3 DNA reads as TGTGCAAGTCGCTCCCCGGGAGGGGGCGATCCTACCTACGAGCAGTACTTC.

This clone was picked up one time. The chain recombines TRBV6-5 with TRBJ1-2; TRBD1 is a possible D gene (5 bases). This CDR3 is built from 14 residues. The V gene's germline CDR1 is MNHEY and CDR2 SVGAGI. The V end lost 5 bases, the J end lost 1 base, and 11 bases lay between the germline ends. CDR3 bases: TGTGCCAGCAGTCCCTCGGGGGGTAACTATGGCTACACCTTC. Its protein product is CASSPSGGNYGYTF.

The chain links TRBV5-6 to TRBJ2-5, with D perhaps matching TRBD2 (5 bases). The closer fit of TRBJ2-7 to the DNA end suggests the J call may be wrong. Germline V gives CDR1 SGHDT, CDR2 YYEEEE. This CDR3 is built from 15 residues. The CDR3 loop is CASSLVTLRGHEQYF. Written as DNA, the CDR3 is TGTGCCAGCAGCTTGGTCACCCTTCGGGGTCACGAGCAGTACTTC.

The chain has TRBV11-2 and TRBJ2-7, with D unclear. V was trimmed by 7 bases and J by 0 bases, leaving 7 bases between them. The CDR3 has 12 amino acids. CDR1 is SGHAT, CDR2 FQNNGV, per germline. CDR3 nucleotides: TGTGCCAGCACCTACGGCTCCTACGAGCAGTACTTC. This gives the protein CASTYGSYEQYF.

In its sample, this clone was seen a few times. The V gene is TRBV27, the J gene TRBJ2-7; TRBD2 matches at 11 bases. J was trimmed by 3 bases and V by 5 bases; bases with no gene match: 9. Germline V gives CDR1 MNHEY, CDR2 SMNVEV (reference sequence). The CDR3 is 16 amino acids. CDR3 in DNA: TGTGCCAGCAGTACCGGACTAGCGGGCGCCTACTACGAGCAGTACTTC. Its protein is CASSTGLAGAYYEQYF.